Each of the 14 T cell receptor beta chains below was sequenced from the same sample in a study of shared T cell receptors in the human thymus. Assay used: immunoSEQ multiplex PCR; TCRdb lists only in-frame clones, some missing. The table lists 500,000 to 750,000 clones, 88% of them singletons. These data were likewise used in another study, on human thymus T cells.

The source material was thymocytes. The receptors here all came from a boy less than two years old with a congenital heart defect.

This clone was seen a handful of times. Here the CDR3 DNA reads TGTGCCAGCACCCTGCCTCCCGGTGAGCAGTTCTTC. This sequence encodes CASTLPPGEQFF. The chain is built from TRBV28 and TRBJ2-1; no definite D call. This CDR3 has 12 amino acids. V lost 7 bases to trimming and J lost 9 bases, with 13 bases between them. CDR1 and CDR2 (germline): MDHEN, SYDVKM.

This sequence joins TRBV4-3 and TRBJ2-1, with 9 bases aligning to TRBD1. CDR3 length: 15 amino acids. V dropped 4 bases and J dropped 2; count of bases not matched to a gene: 3. The germline V gene encodes CDR1 LGHNA and CDR2 YSLEER. The CDR3 coding sequence is TGCGCCAGCAGCCCGAGGACAGGGGCCTACAATGAGCAGTTCTTC. It encodes CASSPRTGAYNEQFF.

The rearrangement joins TRBV6-1 to TRBJ2-7, with no clear D. The V gene's germline CDR1 is MNHNS and CDR2 SASEGT. V shed 1 base and J shed 2 bases, with 12 bases lying between them. This CDR3 comprises 15 residues. The CDR3 nucleotides are TGTGCCAGCAGTGAAGGGATAGCTCGGCCCTACGAGCAGTACTTC. This gives the protein CASSEGIARPYEQYF.

V is TRBV27 and J is TRBJ2-4; 7 bases match TRBD2. Germline lookup yields CDR1 MNHEY and CDR2 SMNVEV (reference sequence). The CDR3 sequence is 14 residues long. V was clipped by 5 bases and J by 8 bases; unmatched bases: 9. The CDR3 sequence: CASSLRREKDIQYF. The CDR3 DNA sequence: TGTGCCAGCAGTCTACGGCGGGAGAAAGACATTCAGTACTTC.

This clone was counted a few times. The gene calls are TRBV7-2 and TRBJ2-7; D remains ambiguous. V was trimmed by 3 bases and J by 2 bases, leaving 11 bases between them. CDR1 and CDR2 (germline): SGHTA, FQGNSA. This CDR3 has 14 residues. The CDR3 loop is CASSLRHQAYEQYF. CDR3 sequence (DNA): TGTGCCAGCAGCTTGCGCCATCAGGCCTACGAGCAGTACTTC.

This sequence joins TRBV12-1 and TRBJ2-3; no DNA check was done on the table's D call, TRBD2. TRBV12-1 is annotated as a pseudogene. The CDR3 spans 14 residues. For the CDR3, the DNA is TGTGCCAGCCAGCAGGCTAGCTGCACAGATACGCAGTATTTT. It codes for CASQQASCTDTQYF.

This chain uses TRBV28 with TRBJ2-3, with D maybe TRBD1 (6 bases). Deletions cut 1 base from V and 2 bases from J, with 19 bases between. This CDR3 contains 18 residues. CDR1 and CDR2 from the germline V gene are MDHEN and SYDVKM. CDR3 in amino acids: CASSLFGSGVSHTDTQYF. CDR3 bases: TGTGCCAGCAGTTTATTCGGGTCAGGGGTCTCCCACACAGATACGCAGTATTTT.

The V and J genes are TRBV15 and TRBJ2-7, with D unclear. The germline V gene encodes CDR1 LNHNV and CDR2 YYDKDF (reference sequence). This CDR3 has 11 amino acids. The V and J ends lost 5 bases and 7 bases respectively, with 9 bases between them. The CDR3: CATSRHKEQYF. The DNA for the CDR3 is TGTGCCACCAGCCGCCACAAGGAGCAGTACTTC.

V and J are TRBV12-5 and TRBJ2-2; D is unclear. Trimming removed 4 bases from V and 6 bases from J, with 21 bases in between. Germline lookup yields CDR1 LGHNT and CDR2 FRNRAP. The CDR3 totals 17 residues. DNA for the CDR3: TGTGCTAGTGGTTCCTGGTGGGCCCCACTGTATGCCGGGGAGCTGTTTTTT. This sequence encodes CASGSWWAPLYAGELFF.

V and J are TRBV6-1 and TRBJ1-1; 8 nucleotides line up with TRBD1. Losses at the gene ends were 6 bases for V and 1 base for J; bases not matched to a gene: 7. CDR3 length: 15 amino acids. The germline CDR1 and CDR2 sequences are MNHNS and SASEGT. As DNA, the CDR3 is TGTGCCAGCAGAACACGACAGGGGCGGAACACTGAAGCTTTCTTT. Its translation is CASRTRQGRNTEAFF.

This clone has just a few counts. Other DNA sequences from this sample encode an identical CDR3 as well. The chain joins TRBV4-3 to TRBJ2-1, with TRBD2 identical over 10 bases. The CDR3 runs to 16 residues. V gave up 0 bases and J gave up 4 bases; unmatched junction bases: 3. Germline loops: CDR1 LGHNA, CDR2 YSLEER. Here the CDR3 DNA reads TGCGCCAGCAGCCAAGATAGGACTAGCGGTTACAATGAGCAGTTCTTC. Protein sequence: CASSQDRTSGYNEQFF.

The rearrangement joins TRBV5-8 to TRBJ2-7; possibly TRBD2 for D (5 bases). This CDR3 is 13 amino acids long. Between the trimmed V and J ends, which lost 1 base and 5 bases, there was a span of 10 bases. The germline gives CDR1 SGHTS, CDR2 YDEGEE. The chain's CDR3 is CASSLYPGNEQYF. The CDR3 coding sequence is TGTGCCAGCAGCTTGTATCCCGGGAACGAGCAGTACTTC.

V is TRBV5-1 and J is TRBJ2-1, with 12 bases matching TRBD2. The CDR3 spans 15 residues. Looked up from germline, CDR1 is SGHRS and CDR2 is YFSETQ. V lost 5 bases and J lost 7; bases outside the gene matches: 7. This CDR3 reads CASSSGLAGGNEQFF. Written as DNA, the CDR3 is TGCGCCAGCAGTTCGGGACTAGCGGGCGGGAATGAGCAGTTCTTC.

A single count supports this clone. J is TRBJ2-7 and V is TRBV27; TRBD2 matches 7 bases. CDR3 length: 14 amino acids. The V gene end was trimmed by 2 bases and the J gene end by 1 base; junction bases not matched to a gene: 2. Looked up from germline, CDR1 is MNHEY and CDR2 is SMNVEV (reference sequence). CDR3 in amino acids: CASSLRRGSYEQYF. The CDR3 DNA reads TGTGCCAGCAGTTTACGGCGGGGGTCCTACGAGCAGTACTTC.